This TCR beta chain came from a study of cytomegalovirus exposure and HLA in healthy donors (dated by TCRdb to between 2016 and 2019). As for the study more broadly: An earlier analysis of 550 to 700 of the donors reported approximately 300 Gb of sequence data and around 110 million unique TCR beta sequences from roughly 200 million T cells. Roughly 300 gigabases of sequencing data and around 80 million unique TCR sequences made up an early release that covered under 750 HLA-typed donors. Of the 350 to 450 genotyped donors, around 81% fell in the genetic ancestry cluster associated with self-reported Caucasian donors. The study aimed to test whether signatures of past pathogen exposure could be identified by cataloging public T cell receptors. The T cell repertoires of several hundred subjects were profiled by immunosequencing and related to cytomegalovirus serostatus. In addition to the first cohort of roughly 670 subjects, a separate validation cohort of about 120 different subjects was used. The study combined high-throughput TCR immunosequencing, statistical association of individual TCRs with disease status, and machine learning to predict cytomegalovirus infection status. A later analysis re-analyzed previously published TCR beta repertoires from 600 to 850 donors and added high-resolution HLA genotyping to study TCR occurrence patterns. Rather than drawing on any new phenotypic data, the later analysis identified candidate immune exposures from TCR beta sequences and the way those sequences occurred across donors. In an earlier analysis of a few hundred of the donors, high-throughput TCR beta sequencing was used to judge whether each TCR beta V gene segment behaved as functional or pseudogenic. Alongside the repertoire data, information on donor age, sex, ethnicity and CMV serostatus was compiled. A later genetic analysis used genome-wide SNP genotypes for about three fifths of the 666 donors, treating that subset as a discovery cohort. Every discovery cohort repertoire had been produced on one sequencing platform. HLA typing covered class I and class II loci at four-digit resolution. Typing coverage differed by locus: A, B, C, DRB1 and DQB1 were typed in about 620-630 donors, DQA1 in 500 to 550, DPA1 in over 600, and DPB1 in 472. Roughly five DR-DQ haplotypes were handled as single units for association and clustering, since linkage in the cohort was strong. On average, 235,054 unique TCR beta nucleotide sequences were sequenced per donor among roughly 430 genotyped donors of the cohort, with roughly 19% of those sequences being non-productive.

There are 18 amino acids in the CDR3, from cysteine to phenylalanine inclusive. The sequence is cut down to CDR3 DNA, 54 bases in frame from base 1. According to the germline V gene, CDR1 reads ENHRY and CDR2 reads SYGVKD. Trimming accounts for 10 bases at V and 0 bases at J, while the number of junction bases matched to no gene is 10. In total, approximately 610 healthy bone marrow donors made up the cohort. Cohort members were all nominally healthy when sampled, although unrecorded immune exposures were likely present. Of the 666 cohort members, more than 250 had a positive CMV serostatus and about 360 had a negative one, while no CMV serostatus was recorded for the donor. Each donor provided a peripheral blood sample, and peripheral blood mononuclear cells were used for TCR beta sequencing. Genomic DNA was extracted from the blood cell samples with the Qiagen DNeasy Blood Extraction Kit. Library creation used the immunoSEQ multiplex PCR assay. For the multiplex PCR, a mixture combining 60 forward primers for TCR Vbeta segments and 13 reverse primers for TCR Jbeta segments was used. Amplification of the CDR3 region of rearranged TCR beta genes was performed with a multiplex PCR assay on genomic DNA. The amplified TCR beta libraries were sequenced on the Illumina HiSeq System as 87-base-pair reads. Turning to the authors' computational methods: A later analysis counted tens of millions of unique TCR beta chains across the 600 to 850 repertoires, and roughly 9.9 million of these chains were shared by at least two donors. A nearest-neighbor algorithm error-corrected the raw reads and collapsed the reads into unique sequences, merging closely related sequences to remove PCR and sequencing errors. CDR3 sequences were aligned to IMGT reference sequences to assign V, D and J gene segments. For a sequence to be retained, a match of at least six nucleotides was required to both a V gene segment and a J gene segment. A rearrangement counted as productive if the CDR3 had no stop codons and remained in frame with V and J, and every other rearrangement counted as non-productive. Following IMGT convention, CDR3 was defined as the stretch from the second conserved V-encoded cysteine to the conserved J-encoded phenylalanine. Sequences without an unambiguous match to a single V gene segment were excluded from the earlier analysis of over 500 of the donors. In an earlier analysis of several hundred of the donors, V segments were called functional above 56.7% productive rearrangements and were called segregating when the between-donor standard deviation exceeded 5%. A statistical classification framework was built for diagnosing cytomegalovirus status from the catalog of TCR beta chain sequences. In a later analysis, V and J genes were assigned by comparing TCR nucleotide sequences against IMGT/GENE-DB human TR gene sequences. The TCRdist pipeline was used in a later analysis to assign CDR3 sequences and most-parsimonious VDJ recombination scenarios. In a later analysis, each TCR beta chain was defined by its CDR3 amino acid sequence together with its V-gene family, and reads without a unique V-gene family were excluded. In a later analysis, approximately 640 highly shared, low-generation-probability nucleotide sequences were removed to address suspected cross-contamination and a sequencing artifact. For each public chain, a later analysis derived a clonal expansion index from normalized ranks of inferred template counts within each repertoire. In a later analysis, generation probabilities were computed using a VDJ recombination model fitted to out-of-frame rearrangements, and the results were checked against IGoR. In a later analysis, hypergeometric tests were used to score TCR-TCR, TCR-HLA and TCR-CMV co-occurrence, with a repertoire-size bias correction applied to TCR pairs. In a later analysis, false discovery rates were estimated by permuting HLA or CMV assignments 20 times. In a later analysis, co-occurring TCRs were grouped using DBSCAN, with TCRdist sequence similarity added in when clustering inside HLA-allele-positive subsets. Repertoires with fewer than 30,000 or more than 120,000 public chains were left out of co-occurrence clustering, as were about five repertoires with anomalous nucleotide sharing. TCRdb carries this immuneACCESS record with in-frame sequences only. Its versions omit some clonotypes, under half of them owing to an unresolved V gene in the studies checked, with the rest unexplained. V, J and clone size were drawn from that table, and D and trimming were deduced from the DNA. The sample profile shows around 150,000 clones; roughly 80% of them were found once. The top ten clonotypes cover roughly 1.9% of the sample.

On this clone: No cognate antigen has been identified for it. Base quality data are lacking; no much larger clone is found one base away.

General findings and caveats noted by the study authors: Correlated functional status among segregating V segments might be attributable to linkage disequilibrium, but an unknown experimental factor could not be ruled out. In this cohort, only TCR beta chains were sequenced, and detectable features were limited by the absence of alpha or paired-chain data. The classifier was reported to diagnose cytomegalovirus status with high specificity and sensitivity in both the original cohort and the validation cohort. Because the 87-base-pair reads could not distinguish some IMGT-functional V segments, including TRBV6-2 and TRBV6-3, those segments were excluded. A later analysis found that HLA-associated TCR beta chains were more clonally expanded and had lower generation probabilities than equally common non-associated chains. Most TCR sequences were seen in very few donors, while some public TCRs were found in many individuals. When HLA alleles, especially DR and DQ, strongly co-occurred, TCR associations were difficult to assign to individual alleles. According to a later genetic analysis, donors in an Asian-associated ancestry cluster had fewer N-insertions in productive TCRs than the approximately 710-donor mean. CMV serostatus was the only immune exposure information available for the cohort. In a later analysis, several top co-occurrence clusters were reported to appear linked to parvovirus B19, influenza, CMV and Epstein-Barr virus. A few of the identified cytomegalovirus-associated TCR beta chains were confirmed in vitro to be specific for cytomegalovirus antigens. A later analysis found that most CMV-associated TCR beta chains appeared HLA-restricted, with HLA associations seemingly driven largely by CMV exposure. Because counts were too low, 15 to 20 rarely observed V segments, including chromosome 9 orphons, were left out of the earlier analysis of over 550 of the donors. Presence/absence analyses assumed roughly uniform sequencing depth across donors, an assumption that may not hold. An association between a missense DCLRE1C variant and V-gene and J-gene trimming of TCR beta chains was found in a later genetic analysis and replicated in an independent cohort. The study gave a list of 150 to 200 TCR beta chains associated with cytomegalovirus. The authors suggested that the approach could potentially be extended to other disease states and immunological phenotypes. In a later analysis, TCR association rates were found to vary across HLA loci, with the most associated TCRs seen for DRB1 alleles and the fewest for HLA-C alleles. A further reported finding was that TCR beta sequences accurately predicted the HLA-A and HLA-B alleles for most subjects in the first cohort. In an earlier analysis of approximately 600 of the donors, most TCR beta V segments were observed in productive rearrangements about 87% or about 30% of the time, broadly matching IMGT annotations. A cluster of highly shared sequence variants was judged likely to represent a technical artifact of the sequencing pipeline. Because HLA typing was unavailable for some donors at each locus, only the typed subset was used in association tests. In a later analysis, around 15,000 TCR beta sequences were associated with specific HLA alleles at a false discovery rate of 0.05.

The chain is made from TRBV10-3 and TRBJ2-2, and TRBD2 aligns with 14 junction nucleotides. Sequencing input: PBMCs. The clonotype originates from a human donor in good health. The CDR3 protein: CATQFGTSGGTNTGELFF. DNA sequence: TGTGCCACCCAATTTGGGACTAGCGGGGGAACGAACACCGGGGAGCTGTTTTTT.